This TCR beta chain was found in a study of CD8 T cells in Susac syndrome. TEMRA cells were FACS-enriched, while CD8+ and CD4+ T cells were negatively isolated. The V gene's germline CDR1 is MDHEN and CDR2 SYDVKM. The CDR3 covers 14 residues. The V end was cut by 6 bases, the J end by 5 bases, with 16 bases between. Reverse transcription of about 0.5 to 1 ug RNA was performed with random hexamers. TCRdb used MiXCR to reprocess the immunoSEQ multiplex PCR reads, holding one entry per CDR3 protein. The table lists under 200,000 distinct CDR3 sequences, approximately 93% of them singletons, with 0.1% in the top ten.

Sample: CD4+ T cells from PBMCs. This receptor was taken from a human donor in good health. This sequence joins TRBV28 and TRBJ1-2, with a tentative D call TRBD1 (5 bases). DNA for the CDR3: TGTGCCAGCAGCCAAGTGGGGCTAGAGTATGGCTACACCTTC. Translated, it gives CASSQVGLEYGYTF.